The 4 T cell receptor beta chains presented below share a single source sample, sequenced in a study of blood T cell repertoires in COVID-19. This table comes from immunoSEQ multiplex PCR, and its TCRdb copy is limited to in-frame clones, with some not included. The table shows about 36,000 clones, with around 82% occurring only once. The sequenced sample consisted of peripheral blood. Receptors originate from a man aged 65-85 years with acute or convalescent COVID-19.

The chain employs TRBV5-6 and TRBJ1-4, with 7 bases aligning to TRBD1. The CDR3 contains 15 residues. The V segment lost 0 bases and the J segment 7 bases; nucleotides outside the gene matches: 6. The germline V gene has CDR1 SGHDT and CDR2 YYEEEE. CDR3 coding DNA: TGTGCCAGCAGCTTGGGCTGGGCAGGGGGTGAAAAACTGTTTTTT. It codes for CASSLGWAGGEKLFF.

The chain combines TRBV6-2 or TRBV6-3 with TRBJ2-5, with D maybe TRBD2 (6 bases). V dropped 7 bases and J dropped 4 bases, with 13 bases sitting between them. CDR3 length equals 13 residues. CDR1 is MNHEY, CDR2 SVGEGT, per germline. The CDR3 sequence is CASTPMGGETQYF. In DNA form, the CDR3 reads TGTGCCAGCACCCCCATGGGGGGAGAGACCCAGTACTTC.

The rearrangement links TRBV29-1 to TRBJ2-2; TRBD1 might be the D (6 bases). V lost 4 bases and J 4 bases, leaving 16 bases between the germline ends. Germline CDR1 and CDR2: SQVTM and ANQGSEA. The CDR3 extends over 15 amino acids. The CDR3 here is CSVGQGNLGTGELFF. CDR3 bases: TGCAGCGTTGGGCAGGGGAATTTGGGCACCGGGGAGCTGTTTTTT.

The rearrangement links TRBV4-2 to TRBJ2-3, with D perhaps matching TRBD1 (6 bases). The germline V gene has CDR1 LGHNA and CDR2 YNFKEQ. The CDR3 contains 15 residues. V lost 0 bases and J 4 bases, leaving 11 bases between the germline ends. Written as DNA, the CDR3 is TGTGCCAGCAGCCAAGACAGGGGTAGCCCAGATACGCAGTATTTT. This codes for CASSQDRGSPDTQYF.